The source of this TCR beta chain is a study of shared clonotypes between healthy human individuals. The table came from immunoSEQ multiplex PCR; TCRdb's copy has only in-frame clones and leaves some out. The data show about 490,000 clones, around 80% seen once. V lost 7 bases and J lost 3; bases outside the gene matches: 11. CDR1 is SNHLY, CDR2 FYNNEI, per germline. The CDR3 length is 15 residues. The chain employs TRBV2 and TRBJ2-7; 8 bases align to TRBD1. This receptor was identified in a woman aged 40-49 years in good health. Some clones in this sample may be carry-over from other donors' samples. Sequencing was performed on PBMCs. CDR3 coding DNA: TGTGCCAGCAAGGTTTATGGACAGGGCCTCTACGAGCAGTACTTC. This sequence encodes CASKVYGQGLYEQYF.